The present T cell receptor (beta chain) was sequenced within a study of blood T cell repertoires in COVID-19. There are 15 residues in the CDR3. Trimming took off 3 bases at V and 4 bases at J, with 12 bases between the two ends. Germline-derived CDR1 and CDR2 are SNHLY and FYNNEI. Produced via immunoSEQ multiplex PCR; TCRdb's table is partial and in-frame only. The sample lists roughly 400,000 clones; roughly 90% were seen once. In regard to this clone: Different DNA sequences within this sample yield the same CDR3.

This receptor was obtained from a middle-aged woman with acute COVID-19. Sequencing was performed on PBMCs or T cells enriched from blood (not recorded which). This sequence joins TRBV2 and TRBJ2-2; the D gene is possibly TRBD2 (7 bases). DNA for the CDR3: TGTGCCAGCAGTGAGAGAAGGGGGGGCACCGGGGAGCTGTTTTTT. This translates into CASSERRGGTGELFF.